This T cell receptor (beta chain) was recovered during a study of blood T cell repertoires in COVID-19. Study summary: Material from acute and convalescent COVID-19 was sourced from the United States, Italy and Spain. PBMCs, B-cell-depleted T cells, or T cells were the source of the cDNA or gDNA that made up the material.

The J segment lost 7 bases and the V segment lost 1 base, leaving 6 bases of the junction unmatched. The CDR3 runs to 14 residues. Germline lookup yields CDR1 MNHNS and CDR2 SASEGT. The authors' processing: For nucleated cells, counts were estimated from reference gene primer amplification. TCRdb's copy holds only in-frame clones and misses some; the assay was immunoSEQ multiplex PCR. V and J calls and clone size are those listed in that table; D and trimming were worked out from the DNA. Among approximately 82,000 clones listed, 65% to 85% were seen once. The sample consisted of peripheral blood. V is TRBV6-1 and J is TRBJ1-2, with 7 bases that match TRBD1. This clonotype originated in a woman aged 55-70 years with acute or convalescent COVID-19. The CDR3: CASSEDRGIRGYTF. CDR3 nucleotides: TGTGCCAGCAGTGAAGACAGGGGTATCCGTGGCTACACCTTC.